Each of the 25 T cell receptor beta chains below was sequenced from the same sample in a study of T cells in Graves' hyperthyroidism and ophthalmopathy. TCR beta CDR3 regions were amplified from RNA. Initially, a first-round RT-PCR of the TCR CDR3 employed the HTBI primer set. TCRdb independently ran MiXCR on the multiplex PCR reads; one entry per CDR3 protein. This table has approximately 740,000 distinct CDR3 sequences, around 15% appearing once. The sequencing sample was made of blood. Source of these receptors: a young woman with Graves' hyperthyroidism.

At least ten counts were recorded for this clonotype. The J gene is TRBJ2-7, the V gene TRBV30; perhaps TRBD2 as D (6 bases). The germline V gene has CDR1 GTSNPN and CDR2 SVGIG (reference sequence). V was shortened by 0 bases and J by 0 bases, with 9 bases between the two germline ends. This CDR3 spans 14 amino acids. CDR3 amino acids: CAWSVGGLSYEQYF. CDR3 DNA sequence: TGTGCCTGGAGTGTCGGGGGTCTCTCCTACGAGCAGTACTTC.

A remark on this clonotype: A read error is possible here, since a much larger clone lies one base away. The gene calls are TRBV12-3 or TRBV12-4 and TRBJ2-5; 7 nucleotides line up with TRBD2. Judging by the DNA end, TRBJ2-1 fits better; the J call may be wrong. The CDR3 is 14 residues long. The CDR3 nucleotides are TGTGCCAGCAGTTTATCTGCGGGAGTAGGGACCCAGTTCTTC. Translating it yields CASSLSAGVGTQFF.

The CDR3 DNA sequence: TGCAGTGCCCCGGACGGACTTAGCAATCAGCCCCAGCATTTT. Encoded protein: CSAPDGLSNQPQHF. The V call is TRBV20-1, the J call TRBJ1-5; D ambiguous. With 6 bases removed from V and 0 bases from J, the gap between germline ends came to 12 bases. CDR3 length: 14 amino acids. Germline CDR1 reads DFQATT; CDR2 reads SNEGSKA (reference sequence).

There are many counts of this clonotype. CDR3 bases: TGTGCCAGCTGCTCGGGGCTTAGCAATCAGCCCCAGCATTTT. As protein: CASCSGLSNQPQHF. The rearrangement joins TRBV12-3 or TRBV12-4 to TRBJ1-5; TRBD1 is a possible D gene (5 bases). Between the trimmed V and J ends, which lost 8 bases and 0 bases, there was a span of 11 bases. There are 14 residues in the CDR3.

The CDR3 reads CAISPGQGYNEQFF. The CDR3 region has the DNA TGTGCCATCAGTCCTGGACAGGGCTACAATGAGCAGTTCTTC. J is TRBJ2-1 and V is TRBV10-3; 8 nucleotides match TRBD1. Germline loops: CDR1 ENHRY, CDR2 SYGVKD. V was pared by 5 bases and J by 3 bases, with 3 bases of the junction left unmatched. The CDR3 extends over 14 amino acids.

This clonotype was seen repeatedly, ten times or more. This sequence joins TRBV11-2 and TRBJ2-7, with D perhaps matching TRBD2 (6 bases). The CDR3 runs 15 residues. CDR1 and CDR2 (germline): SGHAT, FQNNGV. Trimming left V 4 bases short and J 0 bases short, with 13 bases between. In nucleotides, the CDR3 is TGTGCCAGCAGCTCCGGGACTTTTAGCTCCTACGAGCAGTACTTC. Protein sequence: CASSSGTFSSYEQYF.

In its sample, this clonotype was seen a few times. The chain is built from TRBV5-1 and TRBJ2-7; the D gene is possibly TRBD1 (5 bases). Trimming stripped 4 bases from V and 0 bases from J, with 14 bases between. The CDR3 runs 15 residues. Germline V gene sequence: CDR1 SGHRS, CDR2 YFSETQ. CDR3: CASSSRAQSSYEQYF. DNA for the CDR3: TGCGCCAGCAGCAGCAGGGCGCAAAGCTCCTACGAGCAGTACTTC.

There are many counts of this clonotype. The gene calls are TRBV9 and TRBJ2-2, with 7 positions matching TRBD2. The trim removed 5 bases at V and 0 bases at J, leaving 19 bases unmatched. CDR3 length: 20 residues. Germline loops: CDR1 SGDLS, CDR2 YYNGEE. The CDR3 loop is CASSVTVTSYSGSNTGELFF. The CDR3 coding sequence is TGTGCCAGCAGTGTGACAGTGACTTCCTATAGCGGGTCGAACACCGGGGAGCTGTTTTTT.

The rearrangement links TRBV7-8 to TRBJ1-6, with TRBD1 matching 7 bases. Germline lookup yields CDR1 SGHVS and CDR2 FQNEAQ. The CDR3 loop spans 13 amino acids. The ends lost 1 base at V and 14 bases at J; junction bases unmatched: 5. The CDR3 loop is CASSLGPGGTLHF. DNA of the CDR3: TGTGCCAGCAGCTTAGGTCCAGGGGGGACCCTCCACTTT.

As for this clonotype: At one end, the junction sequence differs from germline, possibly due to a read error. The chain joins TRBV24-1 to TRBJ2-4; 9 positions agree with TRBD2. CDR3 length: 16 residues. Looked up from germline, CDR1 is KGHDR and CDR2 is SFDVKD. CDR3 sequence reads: CATSDPVAGGVDIEYF. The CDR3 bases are TGTGCCACCAGTGACCCAGTGGCGGGAGGGGTAGACATTGAGTACTTC.

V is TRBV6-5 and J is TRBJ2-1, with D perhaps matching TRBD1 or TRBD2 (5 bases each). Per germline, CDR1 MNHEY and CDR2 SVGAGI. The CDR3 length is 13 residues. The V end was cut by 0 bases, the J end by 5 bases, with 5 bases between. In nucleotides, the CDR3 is TGTGCCAGCAGTTACTCGGGGGACAATGAGCAGTTCTTC. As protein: CASSYSGDNEQFF.

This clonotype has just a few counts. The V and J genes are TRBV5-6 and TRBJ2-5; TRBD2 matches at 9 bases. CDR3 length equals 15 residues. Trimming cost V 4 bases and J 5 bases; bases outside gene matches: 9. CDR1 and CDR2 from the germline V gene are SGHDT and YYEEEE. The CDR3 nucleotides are TGTGCCAGCAGCCCGGTGGCGGGAGGGCCCGAGACCCAGTACTTC. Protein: CASSPVAGGPETQYF.

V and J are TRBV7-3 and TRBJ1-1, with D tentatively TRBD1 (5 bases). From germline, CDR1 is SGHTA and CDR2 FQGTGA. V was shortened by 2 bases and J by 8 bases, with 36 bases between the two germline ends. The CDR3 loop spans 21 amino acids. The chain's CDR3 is CASSLYSIPGRPFTNAKEAFF. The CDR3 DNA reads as TGTGCCAGCAGCTTATACTCTATCCCGGGACGTCCATTTACGAACGCAAAAGAAGCTTTCTTT.

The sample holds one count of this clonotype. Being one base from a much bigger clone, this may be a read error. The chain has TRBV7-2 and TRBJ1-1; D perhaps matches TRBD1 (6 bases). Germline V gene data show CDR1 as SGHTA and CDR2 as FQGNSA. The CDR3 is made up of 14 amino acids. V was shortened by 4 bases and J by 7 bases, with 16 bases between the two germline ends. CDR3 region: CASSSDSRYIEAFF. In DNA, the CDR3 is TGTGCCAGCAGCTCGGACAGTAGGTACATTGAAGCTTTCTTT.

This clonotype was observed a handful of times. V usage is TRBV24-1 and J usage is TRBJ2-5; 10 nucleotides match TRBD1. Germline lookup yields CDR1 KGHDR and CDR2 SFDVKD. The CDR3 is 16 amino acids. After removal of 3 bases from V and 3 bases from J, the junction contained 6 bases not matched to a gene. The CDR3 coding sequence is TGTGCCACCAGTGATCAGAGACAGGGGGCGAAAGAGACCCAGTACTTC. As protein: CATSDQRQGAKETQYF.

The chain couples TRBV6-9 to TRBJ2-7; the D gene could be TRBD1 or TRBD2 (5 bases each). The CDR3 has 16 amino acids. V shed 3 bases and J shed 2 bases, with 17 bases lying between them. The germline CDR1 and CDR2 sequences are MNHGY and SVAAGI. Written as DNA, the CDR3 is TGTGCCAGCAGTTACTTCGGGGATTTGGGGCCCTACGAGCAGTACTTC. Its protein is CASSYFGDLGPYEQYF.

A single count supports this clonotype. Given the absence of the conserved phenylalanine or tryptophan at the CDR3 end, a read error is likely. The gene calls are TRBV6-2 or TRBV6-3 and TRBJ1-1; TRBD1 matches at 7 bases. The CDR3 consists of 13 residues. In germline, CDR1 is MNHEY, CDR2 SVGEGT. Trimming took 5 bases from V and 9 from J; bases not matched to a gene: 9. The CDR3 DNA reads TGTGCCAGCAGTACCCTCGGCAGGGGGAAAGCTTTCGTT. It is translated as CASSTLGRGKAFV.

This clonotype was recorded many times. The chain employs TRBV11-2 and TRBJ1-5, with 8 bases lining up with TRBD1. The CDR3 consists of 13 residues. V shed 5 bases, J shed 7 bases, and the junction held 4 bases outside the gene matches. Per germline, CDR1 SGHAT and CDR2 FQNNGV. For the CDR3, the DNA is TGTGCCAGCAGCGTACAGGGGGAACAGCCCCAGCATTTT. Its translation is CASSVQGEQPQHF.

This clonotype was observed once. CDR3 residues: CASSPDDRGRFEQYF. In nucleotides, the CDR3 is TGCGCCAGCAGCCCTGACGACAGGGGGCGTTTCGAGCAGTACTTC. The chain carries TRBV5-1 and TRBJ2-7; TRBD1 aligns across 10 bases. CDR1 SGHRS and CDR2 YFSETQ come from the germline V gene. V was pared by 4 bases and J by 6 bases, with 10 bases of the junction left unmatched. The CDR3 length is 15 residues.

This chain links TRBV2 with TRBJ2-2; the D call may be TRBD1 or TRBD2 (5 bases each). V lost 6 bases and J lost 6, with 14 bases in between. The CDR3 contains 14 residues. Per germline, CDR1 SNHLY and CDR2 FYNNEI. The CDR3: CASRAIRDPGELFF. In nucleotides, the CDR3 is TGTGCCAGCAGGGCAATTAGGGACCCCGGGGAGCTGTTTTTT.

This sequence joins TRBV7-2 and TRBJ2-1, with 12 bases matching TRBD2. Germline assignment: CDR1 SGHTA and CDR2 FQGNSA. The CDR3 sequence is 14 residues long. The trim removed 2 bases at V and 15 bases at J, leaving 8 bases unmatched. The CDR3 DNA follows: TGTGCCAGCAGCTTAACGGGACTAGCGGGTGAGGGGTTCTTC. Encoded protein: CASSLTGLAGEGFF.

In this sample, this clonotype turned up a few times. CDR3 DNA sequence: TGTGCCATCGCCCCCGGAACGGGGGCTGGTCAAGAGACCCAGTACTTC. It is translated as CAIAPGTGAGQETQYF. V and J are TRBV10-3 and TRBJ2-5, with D possibly being TRBD1 or TRBD2 (6 bases each). Germline-derived CDR1 and CDR2 are ENHRY and SYGVKD. The length of the CDR3 is 16 residues. The V end was cut by 8 bases, the J end by 2 bases, with 21 bases between.

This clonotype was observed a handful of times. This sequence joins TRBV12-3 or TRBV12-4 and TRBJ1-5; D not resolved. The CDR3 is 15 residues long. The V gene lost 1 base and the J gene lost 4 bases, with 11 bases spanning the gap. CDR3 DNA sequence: TGTGCCAGCAGTTTAGGAGGCCCCCGAAATCAGCCCCAGCATTTT. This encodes CASSLGGPRNQPQHF.

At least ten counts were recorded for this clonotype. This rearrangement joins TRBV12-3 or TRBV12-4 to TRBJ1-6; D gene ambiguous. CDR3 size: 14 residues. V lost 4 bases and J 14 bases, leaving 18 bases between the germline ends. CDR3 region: CASSSSGGVLTLHF. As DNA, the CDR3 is TGTGCCAGCAGTTCTTCAGGAGGAGTTTTGACCCTCCACTTT.

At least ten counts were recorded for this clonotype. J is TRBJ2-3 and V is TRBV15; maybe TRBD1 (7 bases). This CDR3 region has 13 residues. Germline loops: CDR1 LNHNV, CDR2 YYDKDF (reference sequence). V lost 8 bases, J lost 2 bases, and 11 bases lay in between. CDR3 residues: CATQGGYTDTQYF. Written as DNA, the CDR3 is TGTGCCACCCAGGGGGGTTACACAGATACGCAGTATTTT.